One and the same sample provided the 3 T cell receptor beta chains below, sequenced in a study of cytomegalovirus exposure and HLA in healthy donors. A multiplex PCR was run with 60 Vbeta primers and 13 Jbeta primers. Some clones are missing from TCRdb's copy, which holds only in-frame ones; the method was immunoSEQ multiplex PCR. The data hold some 40,000 clones, with roughly 74% observed a single time. The sequenced sample was PBMCs. These receptors were taken from a man aged 25 to 40 in good health and CMV-seronegative.

This chain uses TRBV4-1 with TRBJ2-7, with 9 bases fitting TRBD1. With V trimmed by 0 bases and J by 2 bases, 8 bases remained unmatched. The CDR3 has 17 amino acids. Looked up from germline, CDR1 is MGHRA and CDR2 is YSYEKL. The CDR3 bases are TGCGCCAGCAGCCAAGACTTCCGGGACAGGGTTGCCTACGAGCAGTACTTC. It codes for CASSQDFRDRVAYEQYF.

The genes are TRBV7-6 and TRBJ1-2; 9 nucleotides match TRBD1. CDR3 length: 14 residues. The junction had 1 base not matched to a gene; V was cut back by 1 base and J by 4 bases. The V gene's germline CDR1 is SGHVS and CDR2 FNYEAQ. The CDR3 DNA is TGTGCCAGCAGCTTAGGGGGACAGGGCTATGGCTACACCTTC. It is translated as CASSLGGQGYGYTF.

This clone turned up a few times. The V and J genes are TRBV5-1 and TRBJ2-1, with 11 bases matching TRBD2. The V gene's germline CDR1 is SGHRS and CDR2 YFSETQ. The CDR3 length is 15 residues. With 0 bases clipped from V and 6 bases from J, the junction kept 2 bases outside the gene matches. CDR3 nucleotide sequence: TGCGCCAGCAGCTTGGAGGGACTAGCGGCCAATGAGCAGTTCTTC. It translates to CASSLEGLAANEQFF.